These 10 T cell receptor beta chains came from one sample sequenced in a study of blood T cell repertoires in COVID-19 (dated by TCRdb to 2020 to 2022). To prepare the library, the immunoSEQ multiplex PCR assay was applied. The immuneACCESS repertoire file appears here via TCRdb, limited to in-frame rearrangements. These files lack a portion of the clones; in checked studies, under half of the deficit traces to unresolved V genes, and the cause of the others is not known. The sample yields 300,000 to 350,000 clones; roughly nine tenths were counted once. The leading ten clones occupy 3.9% of the sample. The specimen sequenced was PBMCs or T cells enriched from blood (not recorded which). All receptors derive from a woman in her twenties or thirties who had been exposed to COVID-19.

This sequence joins TRBV20-1 and TRBJ2-7; tentatively, D is TRBD1 (6 bases). Germline V gene lookup returns CDR1 DFQATT and CDR2 SNEGSKA (reference sequence). V gave up 3 bases and J gave up 10 bases, with 13 bases separating them. The CDR3 length is 11 residues. The CDR3 loop reads CSASSRTDQYF. The CDR3 nucleotides are TGCAGTGCTAGTTCCCGGACAGATCAGTACTTC.

The chain combines TRBV5-6 with TRBJ1-6, with TRBD1 as a possible D gene (5 bases). Germline-derived CDR1 and CDR2 are SGHDT and YYEEEE. The CDR3 runs 15 residues. Between the trimmed V and J ends, which lost 5 bases and 1 base, there was a span of 10 bases. The CDR3 is CASRWGGSYNSPLHF. The CDR3 DNA reads TGTGCCAGCAGGTGGGGGGGGTCCTATAATTCACCCCTCCACTTT.

DNA of the CDR3: TGCGCCAGCAGCGGCGGTGGGACAGGGAATGGCTACACCTTC. Amino acids: CASSGGGTGNGYTF. The chain links TRBV5-1 to TRBJ1-2, with TRBD1 matching 9 bases. The CDR3 length is 14 residues. Germline assignment: CDR1 SGHRS and CDR2 YFSETQ. Unmatched junction bases numbered 7, after V lost 4 bases and J lost 6 bases.

The rearrangement joins TRBV6-2 or TRBV6-3 to TRBJ1-5; 10 nucleotides match TRBD1. The germline CDR1 and CDR2 sequences are MNHEY and SVGEGT. V shed 6 bases and J 7 bases; nucleotides not matched to a gene: 3. CDR3 length: 13 residues. CDR3 in amino acids: CASSQDRGQPQHF. The CDR3 DNA follows: TGTGCCAGCAGCCAGGACAGGGGGCAGCCCCAGCATTTT.

The chain joins TRBV19 to TRBJ1-5, with D tentatively TRBD1 (5 bases). Trimming removed 3 bases at V and 9 bases at J, with 18 bases between. This CDR3 region has 15 residues. From germline, CDR1 is LNHDA and CDR2 SQIVND (reference sequence). The DNA for the CDR3 is TGTGCCAGTAGTATGGATACAGGCACGGGTGGGCCCCAGCATTTT. As protein: CASSMDTGTGGPQHF.

This clone was found once. This rearrangement joins TRBV5-4 to TRBJ2-7, with 11 bases that match TRBD1. There are 15 residues in the CDR3. In germline, CDR1 is SGHNT, CDR2 YYREEE (reference sequence). The trim removed 4 bases at V and 2 bases at J, leaving 5 bases unmatched. CDR3: CASSIGQGAPYEQYF. CDR3 bases: TGTGCCAGCAGCATCGGACAGGGGGCTCCCTACGAGCAGTACTTC.

This rearrangement joins TRBV10-3 to TRBJ2-2; D possibly corresponds to TRBD2 (5 bases). V gave up 10 bases and J gave up 1 base, with 13 bases separating them. Germline V gene lookup returns CDR1 ENHRY and CDR2 SYGVKD. The CDR3 has 14 residues. The CDR3 loop reads CATLASWNTGELFF. Written as DNA, the CDR3 is TGTGCCACCCTAGCTAGCTGGAACACCGGGGAGCTGTTTTTT.

This clone was found once. The V and J genes are TRBV11-3 and TRBJ2-1; 9 bases agree with TRBD2. The trim removed 1 base at V and 8 bases at J, leaving 9 bases unmatched. The CDR3 is 16 residues long. Germline-derived CDR1 and CDR2 are SGHNT and YENEEA. Written as DNA, the CDR3 is TGTGCCAGCAGCTTAGTAAGTCGCGGGGGGGTCGATGAGCAGTTCTTC. As protein: CASSLVSRGGVDEQFF. Variable domain in full (rest from reference TRBV11-3 and TRBJ2-1): EAGVVQSPRYKIIEKKQPVAFWCNPISGHNTLYWYLQNLGQGPELLIRYENEEAVDDSQLPKDRFSAERLKGVDSTLKIQPAELGDSAVYLCASSLVSRGGVDEQFFGPGTRLTVL.

This clone was recorded once. This specimen includes other DNA sequences encoding the same CDR3. The chain has TRBV6-5 and TRBJ1-1, with D unresolved. This CDR3 region has 13 residues. Germline values: CDR1 MNHEY, CDR2 SVGAGI. V shed 5 bases and J shed 2 bases, with 9 bases lying between them. The CDR3 spells CASSTEGNTEAFF. For the CDR3, the DNA is TGTGCCAGCAGTACAGAGGGAAACACTGAAGCTTTCTTT.

The chain couples TRBV18 to TRBJ1-4, with D perhaps TRBD1 (6 bases). Trimming pared 4 bases from V and 3 bases from J, leaving 12 bases between. The germline gives CDR1 KGHSH, CDR2 LQKENI. The CDR3 length is 15 residues. For the CDR3, the DNA is TGTGCCAGCTCACTCCGACAGGAAGCTAATGAAAAACTGTTTTTT. Translating it yields CASSLRQEANEKLFF.